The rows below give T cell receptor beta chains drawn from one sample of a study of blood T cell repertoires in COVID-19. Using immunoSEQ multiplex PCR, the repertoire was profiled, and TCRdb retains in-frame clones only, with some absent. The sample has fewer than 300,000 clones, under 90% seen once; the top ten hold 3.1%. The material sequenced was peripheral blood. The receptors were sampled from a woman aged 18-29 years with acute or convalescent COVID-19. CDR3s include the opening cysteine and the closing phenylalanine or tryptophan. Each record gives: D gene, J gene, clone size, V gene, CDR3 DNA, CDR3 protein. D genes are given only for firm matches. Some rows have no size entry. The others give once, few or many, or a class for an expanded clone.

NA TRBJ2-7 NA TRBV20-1 TGCAGTGCTAGTCCCGAGGTGTTCGAGCAGTACTTC CSASPEVFEQYF
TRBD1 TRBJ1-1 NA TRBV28 TGTGCCAGCCCCGCCAAGGGGGCCTCCCTGAACACTGAAGCTTTCTTT CASPAKGASLNTEAFF
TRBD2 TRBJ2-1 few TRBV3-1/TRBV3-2 TGTGCCAGCAGCCAAGAGATGACTAGCGGGAGAGATGAGCAGTTCTTC CASSQEMTSGRDEQFF
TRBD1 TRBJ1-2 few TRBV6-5 TGTGCCAGCAGTTTGGCGACAGGGAGACACTATGGCTACACCTTC CASSLATGRHYGYTF
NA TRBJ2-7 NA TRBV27 TGTGCCAGCAGTTTATTTCCCCCGGAACGGGTTAGCGAGCAGTACTTC CASSLFPPERVSEQYF
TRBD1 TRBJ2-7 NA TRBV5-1 TGCGCCAGCAGCTTGGCGGTACGGGACAGGGGGCACGAGCAGTACTTC CASSLAVRDRGHEQYF
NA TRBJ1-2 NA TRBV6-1 TGTGCCAGCAGTGAAGTGGTCGGCAGGCCCTATGGCTACACCTTC CASSEVVGRPYGYTF
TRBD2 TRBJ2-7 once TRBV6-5 TGTGCCAGCAGTTACAGCGGGAGAGGGATTGGGGAGCAGTACTTC CASSYSGRGIGEQYF
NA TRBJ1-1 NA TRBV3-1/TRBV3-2 TGTGCCAGCAGCCAGCCGGAGAGGGGGTCTGAAGCTTTCTTT CASSQPERGSEAFF
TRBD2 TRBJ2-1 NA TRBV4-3 TGCGCCAGCAGCCCCCGACTAGCGGGAGGTTTGTACAATGAGCAGTTCTTC CASSPRLAGGLYNEQFF
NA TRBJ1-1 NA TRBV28 TGTGCCAGCAGCCTGGACAGCCAGAACATGAACACTGAAGCTTTCTTT CASSLDSQNMNTEAFF
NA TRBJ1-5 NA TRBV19 TGTGCCAGTAGTAACACAGGGAGTAAGAATCAGCCCCAGCATTTT CASSNTGSKNQPQHF
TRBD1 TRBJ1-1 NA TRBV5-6 TGTGCCAGCAGCTTGCTTCGACAGGGTCGGATGAACACTGAAGCTTTCTTT CASSLLRQGRMNTEAFF
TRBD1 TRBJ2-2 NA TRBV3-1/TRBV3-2 TGTGCCAGCAGCCTACAGGGGGGTAGCACCGGGGAGCTGTTTTTT CASSLQGGSTGELFF
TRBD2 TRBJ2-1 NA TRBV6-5 TGTGCCAGCAGAACTAGCGGGGGATACAATGAGCAGTTCTTC CASRTSGGYNEQFF
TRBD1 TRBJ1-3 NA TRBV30 TGTGCCTGGAGTACAGGGGGTTTCACCATATATTTT CAWSTGGFTIYF
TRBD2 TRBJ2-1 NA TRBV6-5 TGTGCCAGCAGGGGGGAGGGTCTGTACAATGAGCAGTTCTTC CASRGEGLYNEQFF
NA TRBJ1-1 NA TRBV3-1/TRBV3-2 TGTGCCAGCAGCCAAGGTGACGGGTACACTGAAGCTTTCTTT CASSQGDGYTEAFF
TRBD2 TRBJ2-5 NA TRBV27 TGTGCCAGTGCTACTAGCGGGAGTTACTCCGAGACCCAGTACTTC CASATSGSYSETQYF
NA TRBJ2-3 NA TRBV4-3 TGCGCCAGCAGCCAACAAAACAGGGTAGGCACAGATACGCAGTATTTT CASSQQNRVGTDTQYF
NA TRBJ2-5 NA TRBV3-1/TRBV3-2 TGTGCCAGCAGCCAAGATACAGGGTTTGGGACCCAGTACTTC CASSQDTGFGTQYF
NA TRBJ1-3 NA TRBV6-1 TGTGCCAGCAGTGAAGGGCCCAGGGGATCTGGAAACACCATATATTTT CASSEGPRGSGNTIYF
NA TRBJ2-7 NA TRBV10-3 TGTGCCATCAGCGGAGGACTCCTCCAAAGCTCCTACGAGCAGTACTTC CAISGGLLQSSYEQYF
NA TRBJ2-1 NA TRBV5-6 TGTGCCAGCAGCTCTACAGAAACCCGCAATGAGCAGTTCTTC CASSSTETRNEQFF
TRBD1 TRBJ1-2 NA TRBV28 TGTGCCAGCAGCCCCGGCGGGACAGGGATCTATGGCTACACCTTC CASSPGGTGIYGYTF